The T cell receptor (beta chain) under discussion was sequenced for a study of cytotoxic CD8 clonotypes in ibrutinib-treated CLL. Study-level background: Response samples came after a median approximately twelve months of treatment, range 6 to 36.

Findings and limits, study-wide: Public clonotypes, found uncommonly, either contracted or stayed stable on treatment. The study found baseline clonality above age-matched healthy donors, tracking circulating CD8+ T-cell counts.

Here immunoSEQ multiplex PCR was the method, and the copy in TCRdb shows in-frame clones only, minus some. The sample lists about 97,000 clones; about 74% were seen once. With respect to this clone: The antigen remains undetermined.

The CDR3 consists of 17 residues. Germline V gives CDR1 LNHDA, CDR2 SQIVND (reference sequence). V was clipped by 7 bases and J by 0 bases, with 19 bases between them. The sequenced sample was PBMCs, obtained after 24 months of ibrutinib treatment. The rearrangement joins TRBV19 to TRBJ2-1, with D possibly TRBD2 on 6 matching bases. The clonotype originates from a human donor with chronic lymphocytic leukemia. The chain's CDR3 is CASTPAGGPRSYNEQFF. CDR3 DNA: TGTGCCAGTACTCCAGCTGGAGGGCCCCGCTCCTACAATGAGCAGTTCTTC.